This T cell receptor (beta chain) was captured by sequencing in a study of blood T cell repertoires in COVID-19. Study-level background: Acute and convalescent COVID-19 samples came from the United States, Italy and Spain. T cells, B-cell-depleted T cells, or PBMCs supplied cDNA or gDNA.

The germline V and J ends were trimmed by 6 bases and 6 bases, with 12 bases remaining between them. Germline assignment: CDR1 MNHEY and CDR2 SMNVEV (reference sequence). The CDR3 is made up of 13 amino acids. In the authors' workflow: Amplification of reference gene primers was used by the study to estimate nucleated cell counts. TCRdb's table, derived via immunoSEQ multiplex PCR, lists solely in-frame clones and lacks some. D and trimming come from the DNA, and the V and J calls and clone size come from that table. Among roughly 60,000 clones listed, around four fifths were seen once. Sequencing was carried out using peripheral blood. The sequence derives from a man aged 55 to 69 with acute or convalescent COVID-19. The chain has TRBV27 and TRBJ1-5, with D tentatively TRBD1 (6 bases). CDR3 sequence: CASSERGGQPQHF. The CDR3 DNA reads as TGTGCCAGCAGCGAAAGGGGGGGTCAGCCCCAGCATTTT.